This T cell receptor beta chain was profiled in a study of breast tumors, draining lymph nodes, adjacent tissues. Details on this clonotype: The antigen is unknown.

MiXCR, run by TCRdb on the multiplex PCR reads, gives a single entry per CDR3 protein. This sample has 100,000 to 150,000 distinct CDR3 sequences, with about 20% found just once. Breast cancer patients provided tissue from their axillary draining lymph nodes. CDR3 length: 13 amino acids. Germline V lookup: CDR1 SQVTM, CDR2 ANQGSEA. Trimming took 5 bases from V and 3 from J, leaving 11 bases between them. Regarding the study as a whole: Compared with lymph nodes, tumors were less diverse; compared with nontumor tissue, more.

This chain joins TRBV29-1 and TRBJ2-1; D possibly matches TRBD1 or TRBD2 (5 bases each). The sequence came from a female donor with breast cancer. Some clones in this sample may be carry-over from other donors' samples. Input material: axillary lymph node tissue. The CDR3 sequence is CSVSGGGYNEQFF. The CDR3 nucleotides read TGCAGCGTTTCCGGTGGGGGCTACAATGAGCAGTTCTTC.